Presented here are 8 T cell receptor beta chains from one specimen sequenced in a study of CD8 T cells in ankylosing spondylitis. TCRdb reanalysed the 5' RACE reads using MiXCR and keeps one entry per CDR3 protein. The repertoire holds some 290,000 distinct CDR3 sequences, about 19% seen once, with 7.8% in the top ten. The sequencing sample was made of blood, either unsorted or a sorted T cell fraction (not recorded which). All receptors derive from a male donor with ankylosing spondylitis or in good health (not recorded which).

V is TRBV29-1 and J is TRBJ2-1; D may be TRBD2 (6 bases). The CDR3 runs to 15 residues. Between the trimmed V and J ends, which lost 6 bases and 0 bases, there was a span of 15 bases. Germline-derived CDR1 and CDR2 are SQVTM and ANQGSEA. CDR3 nucleotide sequence: TGCAGCGTCGGCGTCGGGGGAATCTCCTACAATGAGCAGTTCTTC. Amino acid sequence: CSVGVGGISYNEQFF.

The chain uses TRBV12-3 or TRBV12-4 and TRBJ1-1; TRBD1 is a possible D gene (5 bases). The CDR3 is 13 residues long. V lost 7 bases and J 8 bases, leaving 17 bases between the germline ends. CDR3 in amino acids: CASTLRGKKEAFF. The DNA of the CDR3 is TGTGCCAGCACCCTGCGGGGGAAAAAGGAAGCTTTCTTT.

The chain recombines TRBV20-1 with TRBJ1-1; no reliable D call. This CDR3 is built from 13 residues. Trimming took 6 bases from V and 2 from J, leaving 13 bases between them. Germline CDR1 is DFQATT and CDR2 is SNEGSKA (reference sequence). This CDR3 is CSASAEFNTEAFF. DNA of the CDR3: TGCAGTGCGTCGGCCGAGTTTAACACTGAAGCTTTCTTT.

V gene TRBV12-3 or TRBV12-4 combines with J gene TRBJ1-1; D is uncertain. This CDR3 has 12 amino acids. V lost 5 bases and J 5 bases, leaving 9 bases between the germline ends. The CDR3 here is CASSADVTEAFF. In nucleotides, the CDR3 is TGTGCCAGCAGTGCTGACGTTACTGAAGCTTTCTTT.

This clonotype came up a few times. In DNA form, the CDR3 reads TGTGCCAGCAGTTCAACTACTAGCGGGACTAACAATGAGCAGTTCTTC. Its protein is CASSSTTSGTNNEQFF. The rearrangement joins TRBV6-5 to TRBJ2-1, with 10 bases fitting TRBD2. The length of the CDR3 is 16 residues. The V gene's germline CDR1 is MNHEY and CDR2 SVGAGI. The V gene end was trimmed by 4 bases and the J gene end by 5 bases; junction bases not matched to a gene: 8.

The rearrangement joins TRBV12-3 or TRBV12-4 to TRBJ2-3; D ambiguous. This CDR3 region has 14 residues. V dropped 6 bases and J dropped 2 bases, with 12 bases sitting between them. The CDR3 loop reads CASSLGPITDTQYF. DNA for the CDR3: TGTGCCAGCAGCCTCGGACCCATCACAGATACGCAGTATTTT.

This chain links TRBV29-1 with TRBJ1-1; 9 nucleotides line up with TRBD1. There are 13 residues in the CDR3. The ends lost 7 bases at V and 3 bases at J; junction bases unmatched: 6. Germline CDR1 SQVTM, CDR2 ANQGSEA. The CDR3 DNA reads as TGCAGCGCAGGACAGGGGTTGTACACTGAAGCTTTCTTT. As protein: CSAGQGLYTEAFF. Full variable domain (missing parts from reference TRBV29-1 and TRBJ1-1): SAVISQKPSRDICQRGTSLTIQCQVDSQVTMMFWYRQQPGQSLTLIATANQGSEATYESGFVIDKFPISRPNLTFSTLTVSNMSPEDSSIYLCSAGQGLYTEAFFGQGTRLTVV.

This clonotype showed up many times. The rearrangement joins TRBV29-1 to TRBJ1-2; 9 nucleotides match TRBD1. The ends lost 7 bases at V and 6 bases at J; junction bases unmatched: 9. From germline, CDR1 is SQVTM and CDR2 ANQGSEA. The CDR3 covers 13 residues. DNA of the CDR3: TGCAGCGGTGGGACAGGGCATCCCGATGGCTACACCTTC. Its translation: CSGGTGHPDGYTF.